This T cell receptor (beta chain) was sequenced in a study of cytomegalovirus exposure and HLA in healthy donors. PCR was performed using 60 Vbeta and 13 Jbeta primers. Sequenced by immunoSEQ multiplex PCR; TCRdb stores in-frame clones only, minus some. The data hold approximately 99,000 clones, with 55% to 80% observed a single time. The CDR3 totals 17 residues. V was clipped by 4 bases and J by 0 bases, with 14 bases between them. Germline values: CDR1 SGHNT, CDR2 YYREEE (reference sequence). The sequence was collected from a middle-aged man in good health and CMV-seronegative. The chain is built from TRBV5-4 and TRBJ2-6, with D unresolved. Sequencing was done on a sample of PBMCs. This CDR3 is CASSPYSTISGANVLTF. The CDR3 DNA reads as TGTGCCAGCAGCCCCTACTCCACCATCTCTGGGGCCAACGTCCTGACTTTC.